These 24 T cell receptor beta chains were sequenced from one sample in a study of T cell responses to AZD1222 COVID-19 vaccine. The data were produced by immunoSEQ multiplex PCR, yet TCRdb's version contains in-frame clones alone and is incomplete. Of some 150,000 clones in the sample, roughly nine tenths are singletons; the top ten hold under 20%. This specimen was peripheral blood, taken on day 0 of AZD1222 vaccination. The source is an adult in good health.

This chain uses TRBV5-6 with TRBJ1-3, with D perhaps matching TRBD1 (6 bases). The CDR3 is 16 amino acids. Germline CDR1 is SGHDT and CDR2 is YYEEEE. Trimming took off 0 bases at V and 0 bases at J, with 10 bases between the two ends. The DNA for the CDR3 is TGTGCCAGCAGCTTGGAAGGGGGGTACTCTGGAAACACCATATATTTT. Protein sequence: CASSLEGGYSGNTIYF.

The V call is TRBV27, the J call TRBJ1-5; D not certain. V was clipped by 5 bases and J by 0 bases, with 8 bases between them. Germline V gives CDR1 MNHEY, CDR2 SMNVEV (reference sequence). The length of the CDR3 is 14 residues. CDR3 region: CASSRRLSNQPQHF. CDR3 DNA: TGTGCCAGCAGTCGGCGGCTTAGCAATCAGCCCCAGCATTTT.

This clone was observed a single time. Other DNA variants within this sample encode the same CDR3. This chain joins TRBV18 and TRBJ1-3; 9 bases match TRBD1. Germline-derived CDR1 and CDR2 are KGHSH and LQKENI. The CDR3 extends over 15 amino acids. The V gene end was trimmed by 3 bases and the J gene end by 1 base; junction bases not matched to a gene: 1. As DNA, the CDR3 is TGTGCCAGCTCACCGGACAGGGGATCTGGAAACACCATATATTTT. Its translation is CASSPDRGSGNTIYF.

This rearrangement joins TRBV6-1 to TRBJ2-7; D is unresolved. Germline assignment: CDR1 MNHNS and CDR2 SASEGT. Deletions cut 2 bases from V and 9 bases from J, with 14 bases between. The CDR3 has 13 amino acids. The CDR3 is CASSEKGTKAQYF. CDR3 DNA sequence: TGTGCCAGCAGTGAAAAAGGAACGAAGGCGCAGTACTTC.

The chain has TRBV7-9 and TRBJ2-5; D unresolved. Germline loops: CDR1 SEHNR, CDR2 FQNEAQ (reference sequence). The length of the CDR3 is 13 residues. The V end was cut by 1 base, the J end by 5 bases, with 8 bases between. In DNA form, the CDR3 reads TGTGCCAGCAGCTTAGAAGGGCGGGAGACCCAGTACTTC. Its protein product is CASSLEGRETQYF.

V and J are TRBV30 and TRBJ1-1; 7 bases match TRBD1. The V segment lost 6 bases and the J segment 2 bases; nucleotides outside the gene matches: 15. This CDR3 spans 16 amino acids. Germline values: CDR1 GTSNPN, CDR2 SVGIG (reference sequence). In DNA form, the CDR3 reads TGTGCCTGCAACCGGGGCCTATTAGGGGGCAACACTGAAGCTTTCTTT. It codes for CACNRGLLGGNTEAFF.

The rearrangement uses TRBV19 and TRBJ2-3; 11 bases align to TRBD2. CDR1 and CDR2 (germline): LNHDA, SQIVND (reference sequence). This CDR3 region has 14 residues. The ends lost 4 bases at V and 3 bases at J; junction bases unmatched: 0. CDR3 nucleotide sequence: TGTGCCAGTAGTAGACTAGCGGGAACAGATACGCAGTATTTT. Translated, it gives CASSRLAGTDTQYF.

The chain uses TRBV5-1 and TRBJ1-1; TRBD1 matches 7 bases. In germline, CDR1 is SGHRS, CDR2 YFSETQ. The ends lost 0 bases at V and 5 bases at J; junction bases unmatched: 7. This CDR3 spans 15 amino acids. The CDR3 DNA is TGCGCCAGCAGCTTGGAGGCAGGGGGTAAAACTGAAGCTTTCTTT. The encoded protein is CASSLEAGGKTEAFF. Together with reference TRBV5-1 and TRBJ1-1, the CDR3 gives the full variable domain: KAGVTQTPRYLIKTRGQQVTLSCSPISGHRSVSWYQQTPGQGLQFLFEYFSETQRNKGNFPGRFSGRQFSNSRSEMNVSTLELGDSALYLCASSLEAGGKTEAFFGQGTRLTVV.

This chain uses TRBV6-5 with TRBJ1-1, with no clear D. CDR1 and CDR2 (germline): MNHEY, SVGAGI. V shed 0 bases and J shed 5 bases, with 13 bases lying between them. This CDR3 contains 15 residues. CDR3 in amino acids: CASSYSRATGTEAFF. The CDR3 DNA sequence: TGTGCCAGCAGTTACTCGAGAGCAACGGGGACTGAAGCTTTCTTT.

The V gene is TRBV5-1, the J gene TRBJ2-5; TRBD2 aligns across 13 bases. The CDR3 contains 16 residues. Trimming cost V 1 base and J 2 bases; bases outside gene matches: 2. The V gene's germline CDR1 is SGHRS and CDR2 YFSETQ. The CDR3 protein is CASSLSGLAGQETQYF. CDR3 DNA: TGCGCCAGCAGCTTGTCGGGACTAGCGGGGCAAGAGACCCAGTACTTC.

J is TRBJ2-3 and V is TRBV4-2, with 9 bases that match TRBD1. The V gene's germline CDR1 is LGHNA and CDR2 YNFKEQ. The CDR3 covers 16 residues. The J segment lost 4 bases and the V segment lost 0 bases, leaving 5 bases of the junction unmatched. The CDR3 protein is CASSQDMRTGADTQYF. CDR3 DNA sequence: TGTGCCAGCAGCCAAGACATGCGGACAGGGGCAGATACGCAGTATTTT.

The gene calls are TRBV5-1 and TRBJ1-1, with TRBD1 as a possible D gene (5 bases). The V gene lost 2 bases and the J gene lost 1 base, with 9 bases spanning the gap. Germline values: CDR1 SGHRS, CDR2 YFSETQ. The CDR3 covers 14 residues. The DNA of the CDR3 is TGCGCCAGCAGCTTCCTCGGGGGGAACACTGAAGCTTTCTTT. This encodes CASSFLGGNTEAFF. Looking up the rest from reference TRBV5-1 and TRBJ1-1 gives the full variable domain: KAGVTQTPRYLIKTRGQQVTLSCSPISGHRSVSWYQQTPGQGLQFLFEYFSETQRNKGNFPGRFSGRQFSNSRSEMNVSTLELGDSALYLCASSFLGGNTEAFFGQGTRLTVV.

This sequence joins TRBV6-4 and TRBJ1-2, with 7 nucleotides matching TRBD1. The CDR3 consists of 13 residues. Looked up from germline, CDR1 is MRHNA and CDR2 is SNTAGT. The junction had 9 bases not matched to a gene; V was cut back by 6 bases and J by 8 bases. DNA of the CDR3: TGTGCCAGCAGCCCGACAGGGTTTTCGGGCTACACCTTC. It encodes CASSPTGFSGYTF.

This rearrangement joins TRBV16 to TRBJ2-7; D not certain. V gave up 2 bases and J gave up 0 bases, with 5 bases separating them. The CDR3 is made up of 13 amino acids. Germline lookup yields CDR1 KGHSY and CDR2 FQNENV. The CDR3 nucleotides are TGTGCCAGCAGCCAAGTGGACTCCTACGAGCAGTACTTC. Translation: CASSQVDSYEQYF.

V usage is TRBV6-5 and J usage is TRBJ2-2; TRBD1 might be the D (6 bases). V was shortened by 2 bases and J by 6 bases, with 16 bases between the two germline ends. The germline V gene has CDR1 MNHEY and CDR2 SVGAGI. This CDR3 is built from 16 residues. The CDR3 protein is CASSYGLQGRSGELFF. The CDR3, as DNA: TGTGCCAGCAGTTACGGGTTACAGGGAAGGTCCGGGGAGCTGTTTTTT.

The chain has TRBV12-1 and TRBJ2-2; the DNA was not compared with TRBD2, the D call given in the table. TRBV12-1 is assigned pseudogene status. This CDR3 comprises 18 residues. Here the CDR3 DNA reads TGTGCCAGCAGCGCGCATCCTAGCGGGGGGCCCAACACCGGGGAGCTGTTTTTT. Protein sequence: CASSAHPSGGPNTGELFF.

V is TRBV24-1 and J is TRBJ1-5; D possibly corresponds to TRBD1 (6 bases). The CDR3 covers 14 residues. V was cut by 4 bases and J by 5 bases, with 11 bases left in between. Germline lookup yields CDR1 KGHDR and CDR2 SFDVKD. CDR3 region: CATSEQGWYQPQHF. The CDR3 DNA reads TGTGCCACCAGTGAACAGGGTTGGTATCAGCCCCAGCATTTT.

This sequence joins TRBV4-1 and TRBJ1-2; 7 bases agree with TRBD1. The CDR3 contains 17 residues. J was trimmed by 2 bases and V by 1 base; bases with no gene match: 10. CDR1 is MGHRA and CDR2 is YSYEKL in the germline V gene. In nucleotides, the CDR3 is TGCGCCAGCAGCCAAGTTCGACAGGGAACGCCGAACTATGGCTACACCTTC. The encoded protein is CASSQVRQGTPNYGYTF.

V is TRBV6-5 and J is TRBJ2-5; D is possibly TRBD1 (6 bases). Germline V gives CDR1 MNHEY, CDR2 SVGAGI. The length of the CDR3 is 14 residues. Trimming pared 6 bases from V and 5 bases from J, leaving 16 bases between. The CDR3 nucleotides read TGTGCCAGCAGACCTCAGGGGTCCCGGGAGACCCAGTACTTC. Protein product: CASRPQGSRETQYF.

The CDR3 nucleotides read TGTGCCAGCAGCTTCGGCGGGACTGAAGCTTTCTTT. It encodes CASSFGGTEAFF. The V call is TRBV5-5, the J call TRBJ1-1; D ambiguous. CDR1 SGHKS and CDR2 YYEKEE come from the germline V gene (reference sequence). The V and J ends lost 2 bases and 5 bases respectively, with 7 bases between them. The CDR3 length is 12 residues.

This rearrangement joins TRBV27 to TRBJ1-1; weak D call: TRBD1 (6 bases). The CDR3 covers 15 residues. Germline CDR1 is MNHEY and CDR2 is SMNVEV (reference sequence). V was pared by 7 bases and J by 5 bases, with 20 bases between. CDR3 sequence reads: CASTSEQGRGTEAFF. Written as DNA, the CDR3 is TGTGCCAGCACCTCAGAACAGGGAAGAGGTACTGAAGCTTTCTTT.

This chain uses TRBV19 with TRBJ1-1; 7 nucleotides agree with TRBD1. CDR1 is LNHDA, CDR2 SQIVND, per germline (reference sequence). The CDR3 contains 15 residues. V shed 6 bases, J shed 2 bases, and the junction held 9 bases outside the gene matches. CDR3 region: CASSLDRAFNTEAFF. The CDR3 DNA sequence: TGTGCCAGTAGCCTTGACAGGGCCTTTAACACTGAAGCTTTCTTT.

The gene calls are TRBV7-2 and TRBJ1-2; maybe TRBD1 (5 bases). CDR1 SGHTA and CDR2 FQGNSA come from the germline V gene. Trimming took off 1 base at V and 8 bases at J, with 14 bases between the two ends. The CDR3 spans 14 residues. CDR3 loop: CASSLVRTPGGYTF. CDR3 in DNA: TGTGCCAGCAGCTTAGTAAGGACCCCAGGGGGCTACACCTTC.

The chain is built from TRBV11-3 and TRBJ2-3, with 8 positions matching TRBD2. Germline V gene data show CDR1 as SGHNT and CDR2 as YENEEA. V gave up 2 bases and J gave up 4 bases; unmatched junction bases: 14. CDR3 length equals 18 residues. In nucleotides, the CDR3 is TGTGCCAGCAGCTTATTTAGTCAGAGCGGGAGCGTCGCAGATACGCAGTATTTT. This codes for CASSLFSQSGSVADTQYF.